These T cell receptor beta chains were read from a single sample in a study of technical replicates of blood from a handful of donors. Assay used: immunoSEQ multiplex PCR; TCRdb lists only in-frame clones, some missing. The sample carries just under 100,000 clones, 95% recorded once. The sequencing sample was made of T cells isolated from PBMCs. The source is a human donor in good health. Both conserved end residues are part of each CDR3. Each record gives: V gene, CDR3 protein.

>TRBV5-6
CASSLTGGDEQYF
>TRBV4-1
CASSQEGGWETQYF
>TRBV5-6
CASIPDRGRNEQYF
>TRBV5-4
CASSLAGLGTDTQYF
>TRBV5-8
CASSLLFTSGRHEQFF
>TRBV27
CASSWRGLMDNEQFF
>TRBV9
CASSVGPGMGRSTDTQYF
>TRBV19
CASSIRVNTEAFF
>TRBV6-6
CASRTSGRNTGELFF
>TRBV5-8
CASSLGDRDSGTQYF
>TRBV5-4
CASAPLPDQTYEQYF
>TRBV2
CASSEAAMNTEAFF
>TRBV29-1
CSVAQGAINEQFF
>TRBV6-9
CASRDRTSNEKLFF
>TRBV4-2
CASSQEATGVGTEAFF
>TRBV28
CASGLTSGYNEQFF
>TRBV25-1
CASTSTVASTDTQYF
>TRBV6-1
CASSEDRAGGPNEQFF
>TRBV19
CASSIAEGAYGYTF
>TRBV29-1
CSVQMSLNANTGELFF
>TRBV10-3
CAISESTAAAGELF
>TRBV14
CASRFQGRLANEQFF
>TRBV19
CASSPRTVYEQYF
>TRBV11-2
CASSLEAAPNTEAFF
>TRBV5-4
CASTLGGQTSYNEQFF
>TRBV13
CASSLLTRGDTEAFF
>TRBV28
CASSGGNRGHNQPQHF
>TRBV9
CASSRDRGLEGQPQHF
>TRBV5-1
CASSLMSVSLGPEETQYF
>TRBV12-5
CASGLVTRANTEAFF
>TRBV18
CASSPAHSNNEQFF
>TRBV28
CASRAGGRSYEQYF
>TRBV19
CASSIGPGNGYTF
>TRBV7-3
CASSLSSSPTGELFF
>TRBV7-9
CASSLVGTTYYGYTF
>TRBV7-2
CASSLQLAGGPNEQFF
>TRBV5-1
CASSDGGAGYNEQFF
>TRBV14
CASSLSIRLDSPLHF
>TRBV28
CASSRTSDISYEQYF
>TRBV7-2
CASSLDSNTEAFF
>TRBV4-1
CASSLGGRGGYEQYF
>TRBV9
CASSVGGQGSTNEKLFF
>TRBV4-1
CASSQEGDRALYEQYF
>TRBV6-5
CASSYGPGNEQFF
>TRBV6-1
CASSVPTGFGYGYTF
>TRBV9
CASSSHGGRGADTQYF
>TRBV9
CASSTDTLNEQFF
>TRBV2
CASSKAGGENEQFF